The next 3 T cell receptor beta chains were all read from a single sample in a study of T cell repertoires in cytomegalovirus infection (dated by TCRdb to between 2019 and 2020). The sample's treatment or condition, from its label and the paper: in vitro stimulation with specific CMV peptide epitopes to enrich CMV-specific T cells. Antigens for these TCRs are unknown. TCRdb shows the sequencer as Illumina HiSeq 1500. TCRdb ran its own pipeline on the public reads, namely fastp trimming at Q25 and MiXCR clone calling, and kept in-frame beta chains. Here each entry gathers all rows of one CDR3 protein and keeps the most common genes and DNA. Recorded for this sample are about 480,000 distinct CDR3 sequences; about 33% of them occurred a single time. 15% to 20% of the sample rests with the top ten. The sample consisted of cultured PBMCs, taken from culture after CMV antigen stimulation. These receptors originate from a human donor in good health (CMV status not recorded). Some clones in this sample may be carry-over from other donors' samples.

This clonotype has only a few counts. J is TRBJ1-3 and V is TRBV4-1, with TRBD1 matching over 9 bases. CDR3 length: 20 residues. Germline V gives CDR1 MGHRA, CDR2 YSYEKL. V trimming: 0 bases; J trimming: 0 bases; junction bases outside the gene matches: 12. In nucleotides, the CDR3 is TGCGCCAGCAGCCAAGATAAGTCGGGACAGGGACTCCACTCTGGAAACACCATATATTTT. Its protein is CASSQDKSGQGLHSGNTIYF.

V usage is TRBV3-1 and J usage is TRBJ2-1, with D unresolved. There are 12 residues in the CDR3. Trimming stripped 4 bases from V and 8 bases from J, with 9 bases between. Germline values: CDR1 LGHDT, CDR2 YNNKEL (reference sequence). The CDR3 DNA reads TGTGCCAGCAGCCCTAGAGTTTATGAGCAGTTCTTC. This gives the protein CASSPRVYEQFF.

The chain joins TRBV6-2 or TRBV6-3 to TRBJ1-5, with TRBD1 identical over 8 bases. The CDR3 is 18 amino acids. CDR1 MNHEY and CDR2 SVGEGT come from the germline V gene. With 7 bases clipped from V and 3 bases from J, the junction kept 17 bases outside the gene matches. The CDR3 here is CASIFYPHGQGSNQPQHF. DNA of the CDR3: TGTGCCAGCATCTTTTACCCCCACGGACAGGGATCCAATCAGCCCCAGCATTTT.